This T cell receptor beta chain was recorded in a study of molecular identifiers for immune sequencing clone quantification. TCRdb redid the calling of the PCR reads with MiXCR, one entry per CDR3 protein. Of some 580,000 distinct CDR3 sequences in the sample, about 25% were seen once. CD8+CD4-CCR7+CD45RA+ sorting gave the naive CD8 T cells. Concerning this clonotype itself: This may come from a read error, since a much larger clone is one base off.

Trimming shortened V by 3 bases and J by 2 bases, and 11 bases separated the two germline ends. The CDR3 sequence is 14 residues long. CDR1 is LNHDA and CDR2 is SQIVND in the germline V gene (reference sequence). This TCR was recovered from a human donor in good health. Some libraries in this study had Jurkat cell RNA spiked in. Material for sequencing was naive CD8+ T cells from blood, with Jurkat cell RNA spiked in. The subset denotes: FACS-sorted CD8+CD4-CCR7+CD45RA+ naive T cells. The J gene is TRBJ2-7, the V gene TRBV19; tentative D call: TRBD1 (6 bases). The CDR3 nucleotides read TGTGCCAGTAGTATTGTGACAGGAACCTACGAGCAGTACTTC. It is translated as CASSIVTGTYEQYF.